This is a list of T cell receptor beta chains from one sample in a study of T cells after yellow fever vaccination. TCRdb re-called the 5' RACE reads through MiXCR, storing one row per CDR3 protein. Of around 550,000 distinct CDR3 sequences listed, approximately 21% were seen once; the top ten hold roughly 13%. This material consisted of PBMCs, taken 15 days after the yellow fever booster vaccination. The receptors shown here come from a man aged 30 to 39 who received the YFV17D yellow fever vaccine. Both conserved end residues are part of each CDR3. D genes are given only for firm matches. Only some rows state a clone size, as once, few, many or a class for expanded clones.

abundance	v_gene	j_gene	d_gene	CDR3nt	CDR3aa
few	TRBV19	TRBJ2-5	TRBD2	TGTGCCAGTAGTATAAGGTCTAGCGGTAAAGAGACCCAGTACTTC	CASSIRSSGKETQYF
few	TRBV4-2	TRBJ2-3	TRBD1	TGTGCCAGCAGCCATAGGGACAGGAGCACAGATACGCAGTATTTT	CASSHRDRSTDTQYF
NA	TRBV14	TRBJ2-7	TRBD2	TGTGCCAGCAGCCACCGGACTAGCGGAGGGTACGAGCAGTACTTC	CASSHRTSGGYEQYF
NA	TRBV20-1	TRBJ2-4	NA	TGCAGTGCTAGATTACACATAGCCAAAAACATTCAGTACTTC	CSARLHIAKNIQYF
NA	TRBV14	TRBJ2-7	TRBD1	TGTGCCAGCAGCCAAGATCGATGGACAGGGGCCGAGCAGTACTTC	CASSQDRWTGAEQYF
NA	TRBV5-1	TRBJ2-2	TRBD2	TGCGCCAGCAGCTTCCTAGGACTAGCTTCGAACACCGGGGAGCTGTTTTTT	CASSFLGLASNTGELFF
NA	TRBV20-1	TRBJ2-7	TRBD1	TGCAGTGCCGGGACAGGTAAAGAGCAGTACTTC	CSAGTGKEQYF
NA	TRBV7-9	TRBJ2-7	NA	TGTGCCAGCAGCTTAGGATACAGGGCTCCACAGAGCTTC	CASSLGYRAPQSF
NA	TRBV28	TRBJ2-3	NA	TGTGCCAGCAGTTTCGGTCGGCAGTATTTT	CASSFGRQYF
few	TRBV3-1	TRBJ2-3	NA	TGTGCCAGCAGCCAAGATGCCTACAGCACGCAGTATTTT	CASSQDAYSTQYF
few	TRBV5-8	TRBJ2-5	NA	TGTGCCAGCAGCTTGTACATTTCGGGGTTTCTGGAGGAGACCCAGTACTTC	CASSLYISGFLEETQYF
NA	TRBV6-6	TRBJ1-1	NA	TGTGCCAGCGGGGGTATTGAAGCTTTCTTT	CASGGIEAFF
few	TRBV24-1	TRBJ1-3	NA	TGTGCCGCACCTTCCCTCGGCCTCTCCTACTCTGGAAACACCATATATTTT	CAAPSLGLSYSGNTIYF
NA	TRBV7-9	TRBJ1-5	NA	TGTGCCAGCGGGGGGACAAATCTCAATCAGCCCCAGCATTTT	CASGGTNLNQPQHF
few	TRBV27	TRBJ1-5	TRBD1	TGTGCCAGCAGCTTATATTGGACAGGGGTCAATCAGCCCCAGCATTTT	CASSLYWTGVNQPQHF
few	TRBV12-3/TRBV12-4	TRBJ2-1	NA	TGTGCCAGCAGTTTCCTCCCGGATGAGCAGTTCTTC	CASSFLPDEQFF
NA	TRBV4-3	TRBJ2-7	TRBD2	TGCGCCAGCAGCCAAGTGGCGGGAGCCTACGAGCAGTACTTC	CASSQVAGAYEQYF
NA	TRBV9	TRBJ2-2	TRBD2	TGTGCCAGCAGCGTAGTCGGGAGGGGCGCCGGGGAGCTGTTTTTT	CASSVVGRGAGELFF
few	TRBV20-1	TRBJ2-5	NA	TGCAGTGCTAGAGATACCGGCGGGAAAGAGACCCAGTACTTC	CSARDTGGKETQYF
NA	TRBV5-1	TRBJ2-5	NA	TGCGCCAGCAGCACAGGGACGGAACAAGAGACCCAGTACTTC	CASSTGTEQETQYF
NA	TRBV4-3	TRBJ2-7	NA	TGCGCCAGCAGCCAAGGAGGGCTAGGTTACGAGCAGTACTTC	CASSQGGLGYEQYF
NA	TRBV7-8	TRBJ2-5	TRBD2	TGTGCCAGCATCCCACTAGCGGGAGTGGTGGAGACCCAGTACTTC	CASIPLAGVVETQYF
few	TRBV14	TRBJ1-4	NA	TGTGCCAGCAGCCCCACCCAGGGCTACGAAAAACTGTTTTTT	CASSPTQGYEKLFF
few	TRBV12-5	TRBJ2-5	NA	TGTGCTAGTGGTTTGGTACACGGGGCTGGCGAGACCCAGTACTTC	CASGLVHGAGETQYF
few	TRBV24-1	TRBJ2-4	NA	TGTGCCACCCAGAGTGGAGGGACCAAAAACATTCAGTACTTC	CATQSGGTKNIQYF
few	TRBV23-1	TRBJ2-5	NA	TGCGCCAGCGGGCCTGGGGTAGGGGTGCGAGAGACCCAGTACTTC	CASGPGVGVRETQYF